The rows below give T cell receptor beta chains drawn from one sample of a study of cytomegalovirus exposure and HLA in healthy donors. Libraries were prepared by immunoSEQ multiplex PCR; TCRdb keeps only in-frame clonotypes and omits some of them. Among under 120,000 clones listed, about 80% were seen once. Sequencing input: PBMCs. These TCRs come from a woman between 35 and 50 years old in good health and CMV-seronegative. The CDR3 runs from the conserved cysteine through the conserved F or W. Fields, in order: V gene, J gene, CDR3 protein.

>TRBV7-2|TRBJ2-3
CASSLTDTQYF
>TRBV2|TRBJ2-1
CASSEAGYEQFF
>TRBV7-2|TRBJ1-2
CASSPGEYGYTF
>TRBV28|TRBJ2-3
CASSFKGADTQYF
>TRBV25-1|TRBJ2-7
CASRGGGEQYF
>TRBV7-8|TRBJ1-1
CASSLAIHSVEAFF
>TRBV5-1|TRBJ1-1
CASSREGGRNTEAFF
>TRBV4-3|TRBJ1-2
CASSQRGRGDYGYTF
>TRBV14|TRBJ1-2
CASSPLRRESNYGYTF
>TRBV29-1|TRBJ2-7
CSVAAQSYEQYF
>TRBV6-1|TRBJ1-1
CASRERSWTEAFF